This T cell receptor beta chain was identified during a study of cytotoxic CD8 clonotypes in ibrutinib-treated CLL (dated by TCRdb to about 2021). Regarding the study in general: In this cohort, approximately 15 patients were treatment-naive and about ten were relapsed/refractory, while some 17 had unmutated IGHV. Response samples were obtained after a median of roughly eleven months of treatment, with a range of roughly 6 to 40 months. On average, each sample yielded approximately 250,000 productive templates and tens of thousands of productive rearrangements. Every sample from remission and from progressive disease was obtained while the patients were still on ibrutinib. Cryopreserved peripheral blood mononuclear cells were obtained before treatment, at response, and at either sustained remission or disease progression. Longitudinal samples were available for about 30% of the roughly 86 trial participants. Partial responses were observed in about 24 patients and complete responses in 2; after a median follow-up of around 68 months, remission was maintained in around 14 patients and progression was observed in approximately twelve.

The investigation overall reported the following: At baseline, clonality was higher than in age-matched healthy donors and showed a strong correlation with circulating CD8+ T-cell counts. Sampling times were not matched between patients in sustained remission and patients whose disease was progressing, and lymph node repertoires were not examined. Public clonotypes were rare and either contracted or stayed stable during treatment, and the rise in clonality at ibrutinib response reflected the expansion of private clonotypes. An increase in clonality was observed at ibrutinib response, with clonality remaining stable during sustained remission and falling back toward baseline at progression.

Explained via the paper, the time point label denotes: approximately eleven months on ibrutinib. For TCR beta library preparation, roughly 2 micrograms of genomic DNA were extracted from the cryopreserved PBMCs. High-throughput TCR beta sequencing was performed on longitudinal blood samples from CLL patients receiving ibrutinib monotherapy. The patients took part in an open-label, single-center phase 2 trial of ibrutinib monotherapy. This clone was detected only once. The antigen it binds to is not known. Base quality data are lacking; no much larger clone is found one base away. A MiSeq instrument was used for deep resolution sequencing, which targeted depths ranging from 1 in 1 million up to 1 in 200,000 T cells, with coverage averaging 10x for each clonotype. The immunoSEQ hsTCRB Kit was used to generate TCR beta libraries. The authors processed their data as follows. Data were analyzed with ImmunoSEQ Data Assistant and ImmunoSEQ Analyzer, with V, D and J genes assigned per IMGT definitions. Clonality, which ranges from 0 to 1, was calculated as one minus the normalized Shannon entropy of productive rearrangement frequencies. Public clonotype analysis was restricted to overrepresented clonotypes comprising at least 0.05% of each patient's repertoire. Around 14 repertoires from age-matched healthy donors, obtained from immuneACCESS, served as clonality controls. TCRdb mirrors the immuneACCESS table, restricted to in-frame sequences. Some clones are absent from its copies; in checked studies, under half trace to an unresolved V gene, and the reason for the others is unknown. V and J calls and clone size are copied from that table; D and trimming were computed from the DNA. The sample table contains about 58,000 clones; only one count was recorded for roughly 70% of them. The ten largest clones add up to about two fifths of the sample.

Its CDR3 holds 16 amino acids, cysteine through phenylalanine. The read is trimmed to its CDR3 DNA, 48 bases read in frame from base 1. The rearrangement joined TRBV12-2 to TRBJ1-1; TRBD1, the table's D call, lacks a check against the DNA. TRBV12-2 is annotated as a pseudogene. This clonotype was obtained from a human donor with chronic lymphocytic leukemia. The sample consisted of PBMCs, taken after 12 months of ibrutinib treatment. The nucleotide sequence is TGTGCAAGTCGCCCGGCTTCGAACAGGGGGGGTACTGAAGCTTTCTTT. The translation is CASRPASNRGGTEAFF.